The next 2 T cell receptor beta chains were all read from a single sample in a study of T cell responses to AZD1222 COVID-19 vaccine. Some clones are missing from TCRdb's copy, which holds only in-frame ones; the method was immunoSEQ multiplex PCR. Here the sample spans more than 100,000 clones, 85% to 95% being singletons. The sequences come from peripheral blood, collected on day 0 of AZD1222 vaccination. Receptors originate from an adult in good health.

The V gene is TRBV18, the J gene TRBJ1-1; D remains ambiguous. The CDR3 has 16 residues. V lost 0 bases and J 1 base, leaving 12 bases between the germline ends. Germline lookup yields CDR1 KGHSH and CDR2 LQKENI. The CDR3, as DNA: TGTGCCAGCTCACCACCGGCCCCCGGCCCGAACACTGAAGCTTTCTTT. It codes for CASSPPAPGPNTEAFF. Combining the CDR3 with reference TRBV18 and TRBJ1-1 gives the whole variable domain NAGVMQNPRHLVRRRGQEARLRCSPMKGHSHVYWYRQLPEEGLKFMVYLQKENIIDESGMPKERFSAEFPKEGPSILRIQQVVRGDSAAYFCASSPPAPGPNTEAFFGQGTRLTVV.

This clone was seen a single time. The chain employs TRBV7-9 and TRBJ2-1; D might be TRBD1 or TRBD2, each matching 5 bases. CDR1 and CDR2 from the germline V gene are SEHNR and FQNEAQ (reference sequence). The germline V and J ends were trimmed by 3 bases and 7 bases, with 13 bases remaining between them. CDR3 length: 14 amino acids. Here the CDR3 reads CASSLGPSGNEQFF. The CDR3 DNA reads TGTGCCAGCAGCTTGGGACCATCGGGGAATGAGCAGTTCTTC.